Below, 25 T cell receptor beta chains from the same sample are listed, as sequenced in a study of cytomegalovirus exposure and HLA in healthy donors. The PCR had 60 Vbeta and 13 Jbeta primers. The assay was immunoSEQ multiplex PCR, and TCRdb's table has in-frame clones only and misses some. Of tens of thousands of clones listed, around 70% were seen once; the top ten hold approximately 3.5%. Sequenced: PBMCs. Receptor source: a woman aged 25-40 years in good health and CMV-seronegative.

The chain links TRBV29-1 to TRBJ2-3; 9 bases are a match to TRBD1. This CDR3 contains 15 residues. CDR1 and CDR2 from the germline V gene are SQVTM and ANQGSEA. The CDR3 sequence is CSVVAGQGRADTQYF. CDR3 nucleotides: TGCAGTGTCGTTGCGGGACAGGGAAGAGCAGATACGCAGTATTTT.

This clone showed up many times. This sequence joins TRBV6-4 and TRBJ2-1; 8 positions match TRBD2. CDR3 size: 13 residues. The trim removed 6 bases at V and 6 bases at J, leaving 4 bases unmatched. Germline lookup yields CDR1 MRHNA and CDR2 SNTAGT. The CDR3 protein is CASSETSVNEQFF. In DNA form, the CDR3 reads TGTGCCAGCAGCGAGACTAGCGTCAATGAGCAGTTCTTC.

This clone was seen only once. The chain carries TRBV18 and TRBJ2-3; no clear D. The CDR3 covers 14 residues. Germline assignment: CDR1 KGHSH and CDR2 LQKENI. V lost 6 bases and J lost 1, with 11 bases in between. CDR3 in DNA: TGTGCCAGCTCTCCCTTAGTGGGCACAGATACGCAGTATTTT. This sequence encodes CASSPLVGTDTQYF.

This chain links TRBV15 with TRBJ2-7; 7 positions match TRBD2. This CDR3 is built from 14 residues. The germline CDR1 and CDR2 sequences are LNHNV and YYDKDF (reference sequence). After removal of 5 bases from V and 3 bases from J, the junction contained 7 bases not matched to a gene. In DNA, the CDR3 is TGTGCCACCAGCGGGGGAGGGGATAACTACGAGCAGTACTTC. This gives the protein CATSGGGDNYEQYF.

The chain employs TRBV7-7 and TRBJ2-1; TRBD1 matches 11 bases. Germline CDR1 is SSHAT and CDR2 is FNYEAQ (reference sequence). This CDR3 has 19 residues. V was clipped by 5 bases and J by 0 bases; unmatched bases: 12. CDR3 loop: CASSPAGQGVHLSYNEQFF. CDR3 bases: TGTGCCAGCAGCCCGGCGGGACAGGGGGTCCACCTCTCCTACAATGAGCAGTTCTTC. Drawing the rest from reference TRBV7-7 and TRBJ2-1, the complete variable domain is GAGVSQSPRYKVTKRGQDVTLRCDPISSHATLYWYQQALGQGPEFLTYFNYEAQPDKSGLPSDRFSAERPEGSISTLTIQRTEQRDSAMYRCASSPAGQGVHLSYNEQFFGPGTRLTVL.

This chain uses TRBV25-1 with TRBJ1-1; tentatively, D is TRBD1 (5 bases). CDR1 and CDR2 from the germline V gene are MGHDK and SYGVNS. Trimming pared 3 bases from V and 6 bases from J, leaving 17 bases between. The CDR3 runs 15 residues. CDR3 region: CASSDGGSGWSEAFF. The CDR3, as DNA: TGTGCCAGCAGTGATGGTGGCTCAGGGTGGTCTGAAGCTTTCTTT.

CDR3 DNA sequence: TGTGCCAGCAGTTACTTAGGGGTCGTTGAGCAGTTCTTC. It translates to CASSYLGVVEQFF. The V and J genes are TRBV6-5 and TRBJ2-1, with D possibly TRBD1 on 5 matching bases. The CDR3 has 13 amino acids. Germline CDR1 is MNHEY and CDR2 is SVGAGI. Trimming shortened V by 1 base and J by 9 bases, and 10 bases separated the two germline ends.

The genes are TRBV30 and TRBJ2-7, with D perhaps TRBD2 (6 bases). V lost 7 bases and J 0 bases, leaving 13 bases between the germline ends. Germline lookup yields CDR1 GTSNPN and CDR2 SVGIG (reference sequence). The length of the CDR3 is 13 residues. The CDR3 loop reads CAFRTGDSYEQYF. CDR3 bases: TGTGCCTTCCGGACGGGGGACTCCTACGAGCAGTACTTC.

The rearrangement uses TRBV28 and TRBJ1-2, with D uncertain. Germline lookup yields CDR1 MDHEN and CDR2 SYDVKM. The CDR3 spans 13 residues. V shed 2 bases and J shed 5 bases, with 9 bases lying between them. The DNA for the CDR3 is TGTGCCAGCAGTTTAGACACAGAATATGGCTACACCTTC. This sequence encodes CASSLDTEYGYTF.

CDR3 nucleotides: TGTGCCAGCAGTGATACGGGACAGGGGGCCTACGAGCAGTACTTC. Translated: CASSDTGQGAYEQYF. This rearrangement joins TRBV25-1 to TRBJ2-7; TRBD1 agrees at 11 bases. Germline trimming cut 3 bases from V and 2 bases from J; bases unmatched to any gene: 3. CDR3 length equals 15 residues. Germline CDR1 and CDR2: MGHDK and SYGVNS.

CDR3 nucleotides: TGTGCCAGCATCACAACTAGCGCTTACACCGGGGAGCTGTTTTTT. It specifies CASITTSAYTGELFF. The chain is built from TRBV6-4 and TRBJ2-2; 7 bases fit TRBD2. V lost 7 bases and J lost 3; bases outside the gene matches: 8. Looked up from germline, CDR1 is MRHNA and CDR2 is SNTAGT. The CDR3 is made up of 15 amino acids.

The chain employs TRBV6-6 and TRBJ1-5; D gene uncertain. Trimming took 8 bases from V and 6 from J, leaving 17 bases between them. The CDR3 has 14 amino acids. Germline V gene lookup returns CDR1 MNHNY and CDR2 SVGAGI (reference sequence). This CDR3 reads CASWEGGGGQPQHF. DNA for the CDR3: TGTGCCAGCTGGGAGGGAGGCGGCGGTCAGCCCCAGCATTTT.

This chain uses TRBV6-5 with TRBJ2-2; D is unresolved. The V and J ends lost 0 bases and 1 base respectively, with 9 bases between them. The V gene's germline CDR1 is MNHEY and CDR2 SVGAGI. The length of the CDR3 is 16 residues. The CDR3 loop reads CASSYSSGLNTGELFF. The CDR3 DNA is TGTGCCAGCAGTTACTCTTCAGGATTGAACACCGGGGAGCTGTTTTTT.

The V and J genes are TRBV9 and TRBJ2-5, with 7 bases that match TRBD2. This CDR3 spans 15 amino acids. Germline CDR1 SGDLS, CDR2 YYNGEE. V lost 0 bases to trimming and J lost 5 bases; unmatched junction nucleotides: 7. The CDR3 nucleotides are TGTGCCAGCAGCGTAGGGCCCCGGGGAGGGGAGACCCAGTACTTC. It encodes CASSVGPRGGETQYF.

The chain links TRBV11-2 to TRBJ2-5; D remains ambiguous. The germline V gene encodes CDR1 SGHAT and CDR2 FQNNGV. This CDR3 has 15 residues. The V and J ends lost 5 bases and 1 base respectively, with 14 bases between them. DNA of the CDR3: TGTGCCAGCAGCCCCGTCGGTAAATCCCAAGAGACCCAGTACTTC. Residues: CASSPVGKSQETQYF.

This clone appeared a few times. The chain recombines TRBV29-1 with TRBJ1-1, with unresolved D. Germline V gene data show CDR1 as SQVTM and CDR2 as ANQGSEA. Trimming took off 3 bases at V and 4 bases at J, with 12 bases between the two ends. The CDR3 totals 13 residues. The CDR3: CSVEEVTATEAFF. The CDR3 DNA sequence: TGCAGCGTTGAGGAGGTCACAGCCACTGAAGCTTTCTTT.

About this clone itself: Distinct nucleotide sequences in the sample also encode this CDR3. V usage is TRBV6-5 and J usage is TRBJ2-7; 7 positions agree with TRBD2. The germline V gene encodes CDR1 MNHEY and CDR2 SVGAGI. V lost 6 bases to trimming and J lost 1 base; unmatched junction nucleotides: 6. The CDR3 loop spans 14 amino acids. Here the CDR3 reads CASSPRAGSYEQYF. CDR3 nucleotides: TGTGCCAGCAGCCCCCGAGCGGGGTCCTACGAGCAGTACTTC.

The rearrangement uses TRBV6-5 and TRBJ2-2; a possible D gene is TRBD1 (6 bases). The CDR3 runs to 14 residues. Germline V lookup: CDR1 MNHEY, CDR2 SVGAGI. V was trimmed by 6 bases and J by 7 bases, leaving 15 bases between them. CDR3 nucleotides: TGTGCCAGCAGGCCGGGACATGGTTACGGGGAGCTGTTTTTT. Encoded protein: CASRPGHGYGELFF.

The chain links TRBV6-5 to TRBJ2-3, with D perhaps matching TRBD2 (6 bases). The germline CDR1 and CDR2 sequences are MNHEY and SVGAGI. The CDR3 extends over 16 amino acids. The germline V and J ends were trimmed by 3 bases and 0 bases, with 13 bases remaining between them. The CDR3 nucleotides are TGTGCCAGCAGTTATGGCGGGGACCCTAGCACAGATACGCAGTATTTT. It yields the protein CASSYGGDPSTDTQYF.

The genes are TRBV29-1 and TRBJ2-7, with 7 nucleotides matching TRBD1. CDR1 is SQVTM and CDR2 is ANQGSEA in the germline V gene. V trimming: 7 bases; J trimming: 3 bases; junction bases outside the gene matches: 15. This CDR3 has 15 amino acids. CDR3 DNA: TGCAGCGCCGGTGGGCCAGGGGGTTCGTTCTACGAGCAGTACTTC. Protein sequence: CSAGGPGGSFYEQYF.

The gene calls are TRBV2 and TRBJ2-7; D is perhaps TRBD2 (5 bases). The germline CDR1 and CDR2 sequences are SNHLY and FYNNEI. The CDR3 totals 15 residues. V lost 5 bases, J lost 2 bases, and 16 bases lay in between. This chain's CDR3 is CASSPREREAYEQYF. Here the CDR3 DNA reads TGTGCCAGCAGTCCTCGGGAACGGGAAGCCTACGAGCAGTACTTC.

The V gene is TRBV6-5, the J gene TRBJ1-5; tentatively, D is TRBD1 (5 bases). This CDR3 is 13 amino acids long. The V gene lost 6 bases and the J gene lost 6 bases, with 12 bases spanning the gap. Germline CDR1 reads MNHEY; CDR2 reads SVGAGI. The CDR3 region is CASSQSGGQPQHF. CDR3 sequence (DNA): TGTGCCAGCAGCCAGAGCGGGGGTCAGCCCCAGCATTTT.

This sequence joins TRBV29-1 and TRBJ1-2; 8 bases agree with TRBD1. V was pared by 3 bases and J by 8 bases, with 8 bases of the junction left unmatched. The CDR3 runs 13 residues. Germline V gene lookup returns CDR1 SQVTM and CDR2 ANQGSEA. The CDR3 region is CSVDDATGVGYTF. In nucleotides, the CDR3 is TGCAGCGTTGACGACGCGACAGGGGTCGGCTACACCTTC. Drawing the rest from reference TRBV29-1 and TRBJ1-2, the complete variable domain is SAVISQKPSRDICQRGTSLTIQCQVDSQVTMMFWYRQQPGQSLTLIATANQGSEATYESGFVIDKFPISRPNLTFSTLTVSNMSPEDSSIYLCSVDDATGVGYTFGSGTRLTVV.

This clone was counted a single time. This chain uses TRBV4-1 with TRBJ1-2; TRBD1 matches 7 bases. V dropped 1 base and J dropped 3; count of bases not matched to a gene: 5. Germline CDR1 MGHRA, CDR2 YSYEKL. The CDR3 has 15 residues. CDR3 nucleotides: TGCGCCAGCAGCCAAGGGTTCGACAGGGACTATGGCTACACCTTC. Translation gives CASSQGFDRDYGYTF.

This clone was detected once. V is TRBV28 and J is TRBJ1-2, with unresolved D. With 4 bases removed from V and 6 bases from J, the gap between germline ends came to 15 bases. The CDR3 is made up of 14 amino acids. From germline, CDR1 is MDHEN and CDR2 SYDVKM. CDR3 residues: CASSSSRGYHGYTF. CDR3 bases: TGTGCCAGCAGTTCCTCTCGAGGGTACCATGGCTACACCTTC.